The 24 T cell receptor beta chains listed next were all sequenced from one sample in a study of Ad26.COV2.S vaccination and SARS-CoV-2 variants. Treatment indicated: 15 to 20 received Ad26.COV2.S at low or high dose, single or two shots; 5 received placebo; per-sample allocation not given. Sampling occurred on day 63 after the first vaccine or placebo injection. Profiled with immunoSEQ multiplex PCR; TCRdb holds only in-frame clones, not every one. The sample consists of about 350,000 clones, roughly 91% of them appearing once. The sequencing here drew on peripheral blood, taken in a trial of Ad26.COV2.S vaccine versus placebo. Receptors originate from a person aged 18 to 65 who received the Ad26.COV2.S COVID-19 vaccine or a placebo.

This sequence joins TRBV11-3 and TRBJ1-1; no clear D. There are 15 residues in the CDR3. Germline CDR1 and CDR2: SGHNT and YENEEA. The V and J ends lost 0 bases and 0 bases respectively, with 8 bases between them. The DNA of the CDR3 is TGTGCCAGCAGCTTAGACGACGGGATGAACACTGAAGCTTTCTTT. Protein sequence: CASSLDDGMNTEAFF. The complete variable domain, with remaining parts taken from reference TRBV11-3 and TRBJ1-1, reads EAGVVQSPRYKIIEKKQPVAFWCNPISGHNTLYWYLQNLGQGPELLIRYENEEAVDDSQLPKDRFSAERLKGVDSTLKIQPAELGDSAVYLCASSLDDGMNTEAFFGQGTRLTVV.

The V call is TRBV7-9, the J call TRBJ1-1; a possible D gene is TRBD1 (6 bases). Germline V lookup: CDR1 SEHNR, CDR2 FQNEAQ (reference sequence). Deletions cut 6 bases from V and 1 base from J, with 9 bases between. This CDR3 comprises 13 residues. CDR3 residues: CASRPRGNTEAFF. The CDR3 DNA reads as TGTGCCAGCAGGCCCAGGGGGAACACTGAAGCTTTCTTT.

Worth noting for this clone: Other DNA sequences in the same sample also yield this CDR3. V usage is TRBV30 and J usage is TRBJ1-1; D unresolved. The length of the CDR3 is 10 residues. V was trimmed by 5 bases and J by 2 bases, leaving 3 bases between them. CDR1 is GTSNPN and CDR2 is SVGIG in the germline V gene (reference sequence). Here the CDR3 reads CAWGNTEAFF. The CDR3 DNA is TGTGCCTGGGGAAACACTGAAGCTTTCTTT.

The CDR3 sequence: CASSDSTGQPQHF. The CDR3 DNA reads TGTGCCAGCAGTGACTCGACGGGGCAGCCCCAGCATTTT. The genes are TRBV6-4 and TRBJ1-5; D uncertain. The germline V and J ends were trimmed by 0 bases and 7 bases, with 7 bases remaining between them. This CDR3 contains 13 residues. CDR1 MRHNA and CDR2 SNTAGT come from the germline V gene.

The chain couples TRBV7-9 to TRBJ2-7; D may be TRBD1 or TRBD2 (5 bases each). The germline CDR1 and CDR2 sequences are SEHNR and FQNEAQ (reference sequence). CDR3 length: 16 amino acids. V dropped 5 bases and J dropped 0 bases, with 17 bases sitting between them. CDR3 region: CASSTRDGSLSYEQYF. CDR3 sequence (DNA): TGTGCCAGCAGCACTCGGGACGGCTCCCTCTCCTACGAGCAGTACTTC.

This clone came up once. The rearrangement joins TRBV27 to TRBJ1-1; D unresolved. CDR3 length: 13 amino acids. Per the germline V gene, CDR1 is MNHEY and CDR2 is SMNVEV (reference sequence). V was shortened by 4 bases and J by 0 bases, with 6 bases between the two germline ends. CDR3 bases: TGTGCCAGCAGTTGGGGAGTGAACACTGAAGCTTTCTTT. Amino acids: CASSWGVNTEAFF.

This rearrangement joins TRBV12-3 or TRBV12-4 to TRBJ2-5; D ambiguous. V was clipped by 5 bases and J by 0 bases, with 7 bases between them. CDR3 size: 13 residues. CDR3 nucleotide sequence: TGTGCCAGCAGTAAGACCTACCAAGAGACCCAGTACTTC. Its translation: CASSKTYQETQYF.

J is TRBJ1-1 and V is TRBV7-9; 8 bases fit TRBD1. V gave up 5 bases and J gave up 6 bases; unmatched junction bases: 8. Germline V CDR1 and CDR2: SEHNR, FQNEAQ (reference sequence). The CDR3 extends over 14 amino acids. This CDR3 reads CASSPDRGWPEAFF. The CDR3 DNA reads TGTGCCAGCAGCCCCGACAGGGGCTGGCCTGAAGCTTTCTTT.

This chain joins TRBV19 and TRBJ2-2; D possibly uses TRBD1 or TRBD2 (7 bases each). With 7 bases removed from V and 7 bases from J, the gap between germline ends came to 19 bases. Germline CDR1 and CDR2: LNHDA and SQIVND (reference sequence). This CDR3 is built from 15 residues. The CDR3 protein is CASTPTTGEGGELFF. CDR3 nucleotide sequence: TGTGCCAGTACTCCTACTACAGGGGAGGGCGGGGAGCTGTTTTTT. Based on the CDR3 plus reference TRBV19 and TRBJ2-2, the full variable domain is DGGITQSPKYLFRKEGQNVTLSCEQNLNHDAMYWYRQDPGQGLRLIYYSQIVNDFQKGDIAEGYSVSREKKESFPLTVTSAQKNPTAFYLCASTPTTGEGGELFFGEGSRLTVL.

V and J are TRBV7-9 and TRBJ1-5; 7 positions match TRBD1. V gave up 3 bases and J gave up 2 bases; unmatched junction bases: 4. The CDR3 consists of 15 residues. Per the germline V gene, CDR1 is SEHNR and CDR2 is FQNEAQ (reference sequence). The CDR3 sequence: CASSLEGARNQPQHF. The CDR3 DNA follows: TGTGCCAGCAGCTTGGAGGGGGCTCGCAATCAGCCCCAGCATTTT.

The chain uses TRBV30 and TRBJ2-5; possible D gene TRBD2, 5 bases. Trimming stripped 0 bases from V and 5 bases from J, with 13 bases between. CDR3 length: 14 amino acids. Per the germline V gene, CDR1 is GTSNPN and CDR2 is SVGIG (reference sequence). CDR3 in amino acids: CAWSVGLALETQYF. CDR3 DNA: TGTGCCTGGAGTGTTGGTCTAGCTCTGGAGACCCAGTACTTC.

This rearrangement joins TRBV5-1 to TRBJ1-4; no definite D call. The V end was cut by 0 bases, the J end by 0 bases, with 6 bases between. Germline V CDR1 and CDR2: SGHRS, YFSETQ. There are 15 residues in the CDR3. The DNA for the CDR3 is TGCGCCAGCAGCTTGGCTGAAGCAACTAATGAAAAACTGTTTTTT. This codes for CASSLAEATNEKLFF.

The gene calls are TRBV6-6 and TRBJ1-2; no clear D gene. The germline V and J ends were trimmed by 0 bases and 8 bases, with 16 bases remaining between them. CDR3 size: 15 residues. Looked up from germline, CDR1 is MNHNY and CDR2 is SVGAGI (reference sequence). The CDR3 spells CASSYSRVGSLGYTF. Here the CDR3 DNA reads TGTGCCAGCAGTTACTCGAGGGTAGGGTCTTTGGGCTACACCTTC.

The rearrangement links TRBV5-1 to TRBJ1-5, with unresolved D. This CDR3 is built from 15 residues. Per germline, CDR1 SGHRS and CDR2 YFSETQ. V shed 0 bases and J shed 0 bases, with 7 bases lying between them. The CDR3 sequence is CASSLGGISNQPQHF. Written as DNA, the CDR3 is TGCGCCAGCAGCTTGGGAGGTATTAGCAATCAGCCCCAGCATTTT. Based on the CDR3 plus reference TRBV5-1 and TRBJ1-5, the full variable domain is KAGVTQTPRYLIKTRGQQVTLSCSPISGHRSVSWYQQTPGQGLQFLFEYFSETQRNKGNFPGRFSGRQFSNSRSEMNVSTLELGDSALYLCASSLGGISNQPQHFGDGTRLSIL.

This clone was recorded a few times. The V and J genes are TRBV7-6 and TRBJ2-7; 13 nucleotides line up with TRBD2. Germline CDR1 is SGHVS and CDR2 is FNYEAQ. The CDR3 sequence is 16 residues long. The V and J ends lost 1 base and 3 bases, in that order; junction bases with no gene match: 3. Here the CDR3 reads CASSLGRTSGGYEQYF. CDR3 in DNA: TGTGCCAGCAGCTTAGGAAGGACTAGCGGGGGCTACGAGCAGTACTTC.

The chain couples TRBV7-2 to TRBJ1-3; D unclear. This CDR3 is 13 amino acids long. The germline gives CDR1 SGHTA, CDR2 FQGNSA. V lost 8 bases and J lost 2, with 10 bases in between. The CDR3 region is CASSLLTGNTIYF. Written as DNA, the CDR3 is TGTGCCAGCTCTCTCTTAACTGGAAACACCATATATTTT.

The rearrangement uses TRBV29-1 and TRBJ1-5, with 9 bases that match TRBD1. The CDR3 runs 12 residues. V shed 4 bases, J shed 9 bases, and the junction held 4 bases outside the gene matches. From germline, CDR1 is SQVTM and CDR2 ANQGSEA. The CDR3 sequence: CSVASDRGPQHF. CDR3 sequence (DNA): TGCAGCGTTGCCTCGGACAGGGGGCCCCAGCATTTT.

The chain links TRBV5-1 to TRBJ2-6; 8 positions match TRBD1. This CDR3 comprises 20 residues. V lost 2 bases, J lost 0 bases, and 13 bases stayed unmatched. The germline V gene has CDR1 SGHRS and CDR2 YFSETQ. The CDR3 reads CASSFARTGGEGSGANVLTF. CDR3 DNA: TGCGCCAGCAGCTTTGCTCGCACAGGGGGTGAAGGCTCTGGGGCCAACGTCCTGACTTTC.

The genes are TRBV6-5 and TRBJ1-2; 9 nucleotides align to TRBD1. CDR3 length: 14 amino acids. Germline CDR1 reads MNHEY; CDR2 reads SVGAGI. The V segment lost 8 bases and the J segment 5 bases; nucleotides outside the gene matches: 9. The CDR3 loop reads CASGPPGQGYGYTF. As DNA, the CDR3 is TGTGCCAGCGGACCCCCGGGACAGGGATATGGCTACACCTTC.

This clone has only one observation. V and J are TRBV5-1 and TRBJ2-2, with 7 nucleotides matching TRBD1. This CDR3 is 15 amino acids long. Germline CDR1 and CDR2: SGHRS and YFSETQ. The junction had 7 bases not matched to a gene; V was cut back by 4 bases and J by 4 bases. Here the CDR3 reads CASSQGQDGTGELFF. The CDR3 nucleotides are TGCGCCAGCAGCCAAGGACAGGACGGCACCGGGGAGCTGTTTTTT.

This clone was seen a single time. This sequence joins TRBV4-2 and TRBJ2-7; no clear D gene. From germline, CDR1 is LGHNA and CDR2 YNFKEQ. This CDR3 contains 13 residues. V dropped 2 bases and J dropped 3 bases, with 8 bases sitting between them. CDR3 residues: CASSQIGDYEQYF. The CDR3 DNA sequence: TGTGCCAGCAGCCAAATTGGGGACTACGAGCAGTACTTC.

This chain uses TRBV6-5 with TRBJ2-1; 12 nucleotides line up with TRBD2. Looked up from germline, CDR1 is MNHEY and CDR2 is SVGAGI. J lost 6 bases, V lost 11 bases, and 5 bases had no gene match. The CDR3 has 13 residues. The CDR3 bases are TGTGCCTCAACTAGCGGGGGGTCCAATGAGCAGTTCTTC. This codes for CASTSGGSNEQFF.

J is TRBJ1-2 and V is TRBV5-4; possible D gene TRBD1, 5 bases. V was pared by 4 bases and J by 3 bases, with 13 bases between. CDR3 length: 14 residues. Germline loops: CDR1 SGHNT, CDR2 YYREEE (reference sequence). This CDR3 is CASSLDSNHYGYTF. CDR3 DNA: TGTGCCAGCAGCCTAGACAGTAATCACTATGGCTACACCTTC.

The chain has TRBV6-5 and TRBJ2-7; a weak D match, TRBD1 (6 bases). Trimming stripped 2 bases from V and 4 bases from J, with 12 bases between. The CDR3 extends over 14 amino acids. Germline CDR1 and CDR2: MNHEY and SVGAGI. The CDR3 DNA reads as TGTGCCAGCAGTTACGGCGGCAGGGGTTACGAGCAGTACTTC. Its protein product is CASSYGGRGYEQYF.